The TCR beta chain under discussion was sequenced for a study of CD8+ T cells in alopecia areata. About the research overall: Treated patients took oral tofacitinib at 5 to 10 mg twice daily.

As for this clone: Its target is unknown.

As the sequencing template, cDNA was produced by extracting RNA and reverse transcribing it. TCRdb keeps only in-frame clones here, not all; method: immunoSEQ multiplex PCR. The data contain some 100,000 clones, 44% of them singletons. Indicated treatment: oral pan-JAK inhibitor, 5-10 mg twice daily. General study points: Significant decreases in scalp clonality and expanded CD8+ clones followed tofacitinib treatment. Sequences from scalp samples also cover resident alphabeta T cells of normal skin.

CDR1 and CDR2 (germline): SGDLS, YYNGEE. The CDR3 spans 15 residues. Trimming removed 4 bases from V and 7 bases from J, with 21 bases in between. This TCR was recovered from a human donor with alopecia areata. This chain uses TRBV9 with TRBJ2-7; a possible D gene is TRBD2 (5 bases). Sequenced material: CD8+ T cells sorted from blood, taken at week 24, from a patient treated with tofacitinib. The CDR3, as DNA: TGTGCCAGCAGCCCCATTAAAGCGGCCCCTCCAGAGCAGTACTTC. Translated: CASSPIKAAPPEQYF.